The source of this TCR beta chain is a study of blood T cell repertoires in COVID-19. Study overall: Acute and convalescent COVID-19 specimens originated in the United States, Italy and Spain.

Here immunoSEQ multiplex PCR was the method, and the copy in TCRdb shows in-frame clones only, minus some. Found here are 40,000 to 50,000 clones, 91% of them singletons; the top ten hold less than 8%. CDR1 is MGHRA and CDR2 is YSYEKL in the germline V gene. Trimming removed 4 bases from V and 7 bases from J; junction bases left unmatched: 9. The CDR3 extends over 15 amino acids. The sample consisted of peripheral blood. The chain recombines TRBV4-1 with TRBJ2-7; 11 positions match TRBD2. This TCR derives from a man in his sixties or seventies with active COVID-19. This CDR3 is CASSPTLAGGREQYF. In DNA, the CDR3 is TGCGCCAGCAGCCCGACGCTAGCGGGGGGTAGGGAGCAGTACTTC.